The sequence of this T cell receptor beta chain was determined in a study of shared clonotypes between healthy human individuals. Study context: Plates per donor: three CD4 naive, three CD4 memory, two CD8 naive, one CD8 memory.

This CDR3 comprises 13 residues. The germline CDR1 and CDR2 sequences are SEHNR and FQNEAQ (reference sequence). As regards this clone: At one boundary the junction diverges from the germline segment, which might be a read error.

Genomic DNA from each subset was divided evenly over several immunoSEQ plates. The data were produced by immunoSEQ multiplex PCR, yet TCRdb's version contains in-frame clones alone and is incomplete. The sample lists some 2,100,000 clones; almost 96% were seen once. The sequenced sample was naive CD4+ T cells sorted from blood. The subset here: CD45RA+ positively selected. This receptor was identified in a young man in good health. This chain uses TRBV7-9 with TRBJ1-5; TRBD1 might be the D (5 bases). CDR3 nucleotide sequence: TGTGCCAGCACCCGAGCGGATCGGGGGGGTACGTATTTT. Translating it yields CASTRADRGGTYF. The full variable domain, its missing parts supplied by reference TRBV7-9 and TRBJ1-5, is DTGVSQNPRHKITKRGQNVTFRCDPISEHNRLYWYRQTLGQGPEFLTYFQNEAQLEKSRLLSDRFSAERPKGSFSTLEIQRTEQGDSAMYLCASTRADRGGTYFGDGTRLSIL.